These 29 T cell receptor beta chains were all obtained from the same sample, sequenced in a study of breast tumors, draining lymph nodes, adjacent tissues. The lymph nodes were axillary draining lymph nodes from breast cancer patients. TCRdb recomputed calls from the multiplex PCR reads with MiXCR, one row per CDR3 protein. This sample has around 110,000 distinct CDR3 sequences, with about 30% found just once. The sequenced sample was axillary lymph node tissue. Receptors originate from a female donor with breast cancer. Some clones in this sample may be carry-over from other donors' samples.

Many counts were recorded for this clonotype. The rearrangement joins TRBV12-3 or TRBV12-4 to TRBJ1-5, with D uncertain. V gave up 3 bases and J gave up 5 bases, with 11 bases separating them. The CDR3 sequence is 14 residues long. CDR3 protein: CASSFLPGYQPQHF. The CDR3 coding sequence is TGTGCCAGCAGTTTCCTTCCGGGATATCAGCCCCAGCATTTT.

In this sample, this clonotype turned up a few times. Possible read error: a much larger clone is one base away. The chain employs TRBV7-9 and TRBJ2-5; D gene unclear. From germline, CDR1 is SEHNR and CDR2 FQNEAQ (reference sequence). This CDR3 has 17 residues. The CDR3: CASSLAPPGGTQEPQYF. DNA for the CDR3: TGTGCCAGCAGCTTAGCCCCACCGGGCGGAACCCAAGAGCCCCAGTACTTC. Full variable domain (remainder filled in from reference TRBV7-9 and TRBJ2-5): DTGVSQNPRHKITKRGQNVTFRCDPISEHNRLYWYRQTLGQGPEFLTYFQNEAQLEKSRLLSDRFSAERPKGSFSTLEIQRTEQGDSAMYLCASSLAPPGGTQEPQYFGPGTRLLVL.

The sample holds many counts of this clonotype. A read error may explain this, as a much larger clone is one base away. The chain carries TRBV12-5 and TRBJ2-2; D gene uncertain. Looked up from germline, CDR1 is LGHNT and CDR2 is FRNRAP. This CDR3 has 11 amino acids. V was pared by 6 bases and J by 4 bases, with 3 bases between. CDR3 coding DNA: TGTGCTAGTGGGAGCACCGGGGAGCTGTTTTTT. It encodes CASGSTGELFF.

This clonotype was recorded many times. The V gene is TRBV5-8, the J gene TRBJ2-7, with 7 bases matching TRBD2. CDR3 length: 15 residues. Looked up from germline, CDR1 is SGHTS and CDR2 is YDEGEE. Unmatched junction bases numbered 10, after V lost 4 bases and J lost 3 bases. The chain's CDR3 is CASSIVLADNYEQYF. Here the CDR3 DNA reads TGTGCCAGCAGCATAGTCCTAGCGGATAACTACGAGCAGTACTTC.

There are many counts of this clonotype. Mismatch with germline at one junction end may stem from a read error. The chain couples TRBV4-1 to TRBJ2-7; 8 bases map to TRBD1. The germline gives CDR1 MGHRA, CDR2 YSYEKL. The CDR3 extends over 15 amino acids. The CDR3 reads CASSQAGTGSYEQYF. DNA for the CDR3: TGCGCCAGTAGCCAAGCCGGGACAGGCTCCTACGAGCAGTACTTC.

This clonotype was seen ten or more times. The chain uses TRBV19 and TRBJ2-1; 7 bases agree with TRBD1. Germline loops: CDR1 LNHDA, CDR2 SQIVND (reference sequence). V shed 5 bases, J shed 5 bases, and the junction held 9 bases outside the gene matches. The CDR3 is 15 amino acids. The chain's CDR3 is CASSPPGQHNNEQFF. The CDR3 DNA reads TGTGCCAGTAGTCCCCCGGGACAGCATAACAATGAGCAGTTCTTC. Combining the CDR3 with reference TRBV19 and TRBJ2-1 gives the whole variable domain DGGITQSPKYLFRKEGQNVTLSCEQNLNHDAMYWYRQDPGQGLRLIYYSQIVNDFQKGDIAEGYSVSREKKESFPLTVTSAQKNPTAFYLCASSPPGQHNNEQFFGPGTRLTVL.

This clonotype was observed at least ten times. A clone one base away is much larger, so this may be a read error. This rearrangement joins TRBV20-1 to TRBJ2-5; 13 bases map to TRBD2. Trimming cost V 2 bases and J 5 bases; bases outside gene matches: 8. The germline V gene has CDR1 DFQATT and CDR2 SNEGSKA (reference sequence). The length of the CDR3 is 16 residues. The CDR3 region has the DNA TGCAGTGCTAGACCCGGGACTAGCGGGGCCCGGGAGACCCAGTACTTC. Its translation is CSARPGTSGARETQYF.

This clonotype was observed many times. The chain has TRBV28 and TRBJ2-2, with 7 bases matching TRBD1. V gave up 5 bases and J gave up 3 bases; unmatched junction bases: 15. The CDR3 is made up of 18 amino acids. Germline V lookup: CDR1 MDHEN, CDR2 SYDVKM. This chain's CDR3 is CASSPNLGGSPDTGELFF. Here the CDR3 DNA reads TGTGCCAGCAGTCCAAACTTAGGGGGCTCGCCGGACACCGGGGAGCTGTTTTTT.

This clonotype is a singleton in its sample. A much larger clonotype is one base distant, so this may be a read error. This chain connects TRBV19 to TRBJ2-4; D ambiguous. Germline CDR1 LNHDA, CDR2 SQIVND (reference sequence). CDR3 length equals 16 residues. This CDR3 is CASRVRVGMAKSIQYF. For the CDR3, the DNA is TGTGCCAGTAGGGTTCGGGTTGGGATGGCCAAAAGCATTCAGTACTTC.

This clonotype was found many times. The chain recombines TRBV27 with TRBJ1-4; the D gene is possibly TRBD1 (6 bases). CDR1 MNHEY and CDR2 SMNVEV come from the germline V gene (reference sequence). This CDR3 has 16 amino acids. Trimming took off 4 bases at V and 10 bases at J, with 22 bases between the two ends. The CDR3 sequence is CASSSLPGGRGGKLFF. DNA of the CDR3: TGTGCCAGCAGTTCCCTCCCGGGGGGCCGAGGAGGAAAACTGTTTTTT.

This clonotype was seen a handful of times. Being one base from a much bigger clone, this may be a read error. The chain links TRBV5-6 to TRBJ2-2; D is ambiguous. The V end lost 3 bases, the J end lost 6 bases, and 9 bases lay between the germline ends. The CDR3 runs 13 residues. CDR1 is SGHDT, CDR2 YYEEEE, per germline. The CDR3 nucleotides read TGTGCCAGCAGCTCGGGTGCCGCCGGGGAGCTGTTTTTT. Amino acid sequence: CASSSGAAGELFF.

At least ten counts were recorded for this clonotype. The chain combines TRBV6-2 or TRBV6-3 with TRBJ2-5; either TRBD1 or TRBD2 may fit D (6 bases each). The CDR3 runs to 15 residues. Trimming stripped 3 bases from V and 0 bases from J, with 11 bases between. The germline gives CDR1 MNHEY, CDR2 SVGEGT. CDR3 DNA sequence: TGTGCCAGCAGTTATGGGGGGCGCGACCAAGAGACCCAGTACTTC. As protein: CASSYGGRDQETQYF.

This sequence joins TRBV15 and TRBJ1-4, with D uncertain. V lost 3 bases and J lost 0, with 11 bases in between. In germline, CDR1 is LNHNV, CDR2 YYDKDF (reference sequence). This CDR3 region has 16 residues. The CDR3 region is CATSSDQVATNEKLFF. CDR3 sequence (DNA): TGTGCCACCAGCAGTGACCAAGTTGCAACTAATGAAAAACTGTTTTTT.

The V and J genes are TRBV7-2 and TRBJ1-6, with D hard to call. This CDR3 contains 16 residues. V was shortened by 5 bases and J by 13 bases, with 24 bases between the two germline ends. Germline loops: CDR1 SGHTA, CDR2 FQGNSA. This CDR3 is CASSPASSAGGSPLHF. CDR3 coding DNA: TGTGCCAGCAGCCCAGCTAGCAGCGCGGGTGGTTCGCCCCTCCACTTT.

The chain uses TRBV20-1 and TRBJ1-6; D is undetermined. Per germline, CDR1 DFQATT and CDR2 SNEGSKA (reference sequence). The V and J ends lost 7 bases and 6 bases respectively, with 16 bases between them. This CDR3 region has 14 residues. Here the CDR3 reads CSEAQRQINSPLHF. CDR3 in DNA: TGCAGTGAGGCACAGCGGCAAATTAATTCACCCCTCCACTTT.

The chain has TRBV5-5 and TRBJ1-4, with 9 bases matching TRBD1. The CDR3 extends over 15 amino acids. The germline V gene has CDR1 SGHKS and CDR2 YYEKEE (reference sequence). V gave up 5 bases and J gave up 8 bases; unmatched junction bases: 10. The CDR3 DNA reads TGTGCCAGCAGTGCTGGACAGGGGCTTAGGGAAAAACTGTTTTTT. Protein sequence: CASSAGQGLREKLFF.

This clonotype was observed at least ten times. This chain links TRBV30 with TRBJ2-7; TRBD2 agrees at 11 bases. This CDR3 is built from 15 residues. CDR1 is GTSNPN, CDR2 SVGIG, per germline (reference sequence). V lost 3 bases to trimming and J lost 2 bases; unmatched junction nucleotides: 6. Here the CDR3 DNA reads TGTGCCTGGAGGGGAACTAGCGGGAGTGCCTACGAGCAGTACTTC. Translating gives CAWRGTSGSAYEQYF. Full variable domain (rest looked up from reference TRBV30 and TRBJ2-7): SQTIHQWPATLVQPVGSPLSLECTVEGTSNPNLYWYRQAAGRGLQLLFYSVGIGQISSEVPQNLSASRPQDRQFILSSKKLLLSDSGFYLCAWRGTSGSAYEQYFGPGTRLTVT.

This clonotype was seen ten or more times. The genes are TRBV15 and TRBJ2-7; TRBD1 aligns across 7 bases. The V and J ends lost 7 bases and 5 bases, in that order; junction bases with no gene match: 8. The CDR3 totals 13 residues. CDR1 is LNHNV and CDR2 is YYDKDF in the germline V gene (reference sequence). The CDR3: CATTRTGWDEQYF. The DNA for the CDR3 is TGTGCCACCACTCGGACAGGATGGGACGAGCAGTACTTC. Full variable domain (remainder filled in from reference TRBV15 and TRBJ2-7): DAMVIQNPRYQVTQFGKPVTLSCSQTLNHNVMYWYQQKSSQAPKLLFHYYDKDFNNEADTPDNFQSRRPNTSFCFLDIRSPGLGDTAMYLCATTRTGWDEQYFGPGTRLTVT.

This clonotype has a count of ten or more. The chain couples TRBV2 to TRBJ1-5; 7 bases are shared with TRBD1. CDR3 length: 14 residues. Germline values: CDR1 SNHLY, CDR2 FYNNEI. V gave up 6 bases and J gave up 2 bases; unmatched junction bases: 4. The CDR3 bases are TGTGCCAGCAGAACAGGGGTCCGCAATCAGCCCCAGCATTTT. It is translated as CASRTGVRNQPQHF.

This clonotype has just one count. This chain joins TRBV20-1 and TRBJ2-2; 8 nucleotides align to TRBD2. The CDR3 has 14 amino acids. Germline CDR1 and CDR2: DFQATT and SNEGSKA (reference sequence). J was trimmed by 4 bases and V by 3 bases; bases with no gene match: 4. DNA for the CDR3: TGCAGTGCTAGTGAGCGGGGGACCACCGGGGAGCTGTTTTTT. Its translation is CSASERGTTGELFF.

There are many counts of this clonotype. The rearrangement uses TRBV12-3 or TRBV12-4 and TRBJ2-3, with D possibly being TRBD2 (6 bases). Trimming cost V 6 bases and J 3 bases, with 19 bases left between them. The CDR3 is 16 residues long. CDR3 DNA: TGTGCCAGCAGCTCCCGGGGCGGGGTAAGGACAGATACGCAGTATTTT. Protein: CASSSRGGVRTDTQYF.

This clonotype occurred many times. DNA for the CDR3: TGTGCCAGCAGCTTAGAGGAGTGGGGGGTGTATGAGCAGTTCTTC. Translating it yields CASSLEEWGVYEQFF. The gene calls are TRBV7-9 and TRBJ2-1; tentative D call: TRBD2 (6 bases). The V end lost 1 base, the J end lost 8 bases, and 15 bases lay between the germline ends. Germline CDR1 is SEHNR and CDR2 is FQNEAQ (reference sequence). The CDR3 loop spans 15 amino acids. Using reference TRBV7-9 and TRBJ2-1 for the parts outside the CDR3, the full variable domain is DTGVSQNPRHKITKRGQNVTFRCDPISEHNRLYWYRQTLGQGPEFLTYFQNEAQLEKSRLLSDRFSAERPKGSFSTLEIQRTEQGDSAMYLCASSLEEWGVYEQFFGPGTRLTVL.

Note on this clonotype: Just one base apart from a much larger clone, this may be a read error. The chain joins TRBV6-1 to TRBJ1-5; the D is unclear. CDR3 length: 16 amino acids. Germline lookup yields CDR1 MNHNS and CDR2 SASEGT. V was cut by 5 bases and J by 9 bases, with 23 bases left in between. CDR3 loop: CASSLSPGSSSGPQHF. In DNA, the CDR3 is TGTGCCAGCAGTTTGTCCCCCGGCAGCTCATCAGGGCCCCAGCATTTT.

This clonotype has a count of ten or more. The chain links TRBV6-5 to TRBJ2-4; 7 positions match TRBD1. V trimming: 8 bases; J trimming: 6 bases; junction bases outside the gene matches: 4. Germline V gives CDR1 MNHEY, CDR2 SVGAGI. The CDR3 is 12 residues long. CDR3: CASSRQGNIQYF. CDR3 nucleotide sequence: TGTGCCAGCTCGCGACAGGGAAACATTCAGTACTTC.

This clonotype appeared a few times. One junction end does not reproduce the germline sequence, and a read error may be involved. The genes are TRBV9 and TRBJ2-7, with 10 positions matching TRBD2. Germline values: CDR1 SGDLS, CDR2 YYNGEE. CDR3 length equals 16 residues. The CDR3 is CAGSVRASGSPCEQYF. In nucleotides, the CDR3 is TGTGCCGGCAGCGTCCGGGCTAGCGGGAGCCCCTGCGAGCAGTACTTC.

This clonotype was detected ten times or more. The chain employs TRBV11-2 and TRBJ1-3, with D possibly matching TRBD1 (6 bases). This CDR3 has 15 residues. V lost 1 base to trimming and J lost 7 bases, with 14 bases between them. Germline assignment: CDR1 SGHAT and CDR2 FQNNGV. The CDR3 DNA sequence: TGTGCCAGCAGCTTAGCTGGGCAGGGGTGGAACACCATATATTTT. Protein: CASSLAGQGWNTIYF.

For this clonotype: A much larger clone sits a single nucleotide away, making a read error possible. This sequence joins TRBV3-2 and TRBJ2-2; the tabulated D call, TRBD2, remains unverified against the DNA. TRBV3-2 is marked as a pseudogene. CDR3 length: 17 amino acids. The CDR3 nucleotides are TGTGCCAGCAGCCAATTCTGCCTCCCAGCCGGAACCGGGGAGCTGTTTTTT. It codes for CASSQFCLPAGTGELFF.

The chain joins TRBV3-2 to TRBJ1-3. TRBV3-2 is noted as a pseudogene. CDR3 length equals 10 residues. This chain's CDR3 is CASSRDTIYF. The CDR3 DNA sequence: TGTGCCAGCAGCAGGGACACCATATATTTT.

This clonotype was detected many times. The chain couples TRBV5-6 to TRBJ1-3, with D hard to call. The V and J ends lost 4 bases and 4 bases respectively, with 15 bases between them. CDR1 is SGHDT and CDR2 is YYEEEE in the germline V gene. This CDR3 contains 15 residues. The CDR3 DNA reads TGTGCCAGCAGCCCCCAGGTTGTGGGAGGAAACACCATATATTTT. Translation: CASSPQVVGGNTIYF.